This T cell receptor (beta chain) was sequenced in a study of cytomegalovirus exposure and HLA in healthy donors (dated 2017 in TCRdb). With regard to the full study: The 700 or so repertoires of the first cohort and the 120 validation repertoires were produced on the same platform, according to a later analysis. The aim of the study was to test whether cataloging public T cell receptors could identify signatures of past pathogen exposure. Along with the roughly 610-subject first cohort, a separate validation cohort of about 110 different subjects was used. The study combined high-throughput TCR immunosequencing, statistical association of individual TCRs with disease status, and machine learning to predict cytomegalovirus infection status. Results and caveats for the whole study, not just this receptor: A later analysis lacked HLA typing for the validation cohort, so it scored co-occurrence in that cohort across all 130 or so repertoires. The study gave a list of under 200 TCR beta chains associated with cytomegalovirus. The authors suggested that the approach could potentially be generalized to other disease states and immunological phenotypes. In vitro tests confirmed that a few of the cytomegalovirus-associated TCR beta chains recognize cytomegalovirus antigens. Most TCR sequences were seen in very few donors, while some public TCRs were found in many individuals. Cytomegalovirus status was reported to be diagnosed by the classifier with high specificity and sensitivity in both the original and validation cohorts. Of the cluster scores, about 94% were above 0 in a later analysis, which found that TCRs clustered in the first cohort also tended to co-occur in the 120 validation repertoires.

The donors belonged to the validation cohort of about 120 subjects, which was separate from the roughly 670-subject first cohort. Receptors were amplified or captured by the immunoSEQ multiplex PCR assay. The authors' analysis ran thus. To diagnose cytomegalovirus status from the catalog of TCR beta chain sequences, a statistical classification framework was built. This immuneACCESS table, as held by TCRdb, lists in-frame sequences with V and J called but not all clones. Of the missing ones, under half trace to an unresolved V gene in checked studies; the others have no known cause. V and J calls and clone size come straight from that table; D and trimming were deduced from the DNA. This sample lists 45,000 to 55,000 clones; 88% were detected once. The ten largest clones capture about 7% of the sample. The sample holds one count of this clone. Its cognate antigen has yet to be identified. No quality values exist for individual bases; no much larger clone is one base distant.

The specimen sequenced was PBMCs. The sequence was collected from a woman under 40 in good health and CMV-seronegative.

The CDR3 corresponds to CASSNTRGAQYF. The bases are TGTGCCAGCAGCAACACTCGGGGGGCCCAGTACTTC. The chain uses TRBV28 and TRBJ2-5, with 7 bases aligning to TRBD2. The CDR3 covers 12 residues, taking in both the cysteine and the phenylalanine. Just the 36-base CDR3 DNA is kept, in frame starting at base 1. Reading the germline V gene gives CDR1 MDHEN and CDR2 SYDVKM. Trimming leaves V shorter by 6 bases and J shorter by 9 bases, with the junction holding 7 bases beyond the gene matches.